Below are 32 T cell receptor beta chains sequenced from a single sample in a study of blood T cell repertoires in COVID-19. Data came from immunoSEQ multiplex PCR; TCRdb stores just in-frame clones and leaves some out. The repertoire holds under 250,000 clones, with 85% to 95% as singletons. Sequencing was carried out using peripheral blood. The receptors were sampled from a man aged 30 to 45 with COVID-19, enrolled during active disease.

This clone was seen a single time. The rearrangement joins TRBV5-4 to TRBJ1-2; D remains ambiguous. The length of the CDR3 is 12 residues. V shed 0 bases and J shed 7 bases, with 7 bases lying between them. From germline, CDR1 is SGHNT and CDR2 YYREEE (reference sequence). CDR3 residues: CASSLGSGGYTF. CDR3 DNA sequence: TGTGCCAGCAGCTTGGGTAGTGGTGGCTACACCTTC.

The V gene is TRBV5-5, the J gene TRBJ2-5, with TRBD2 identical over 10 bases. With 0 bases clipped from V and 4 bases from J, the junction kept 3 bases outside the gene matches. Germline CDR1 and CDR2: SGHKS and YYEKEE (reference sequence). The CDR3 contains 15 residues. The CDR3 loop is CASSLGLAGAETQYF. In DNA form, the CDR3 reads TGTGCCAGCAGCTTGGGACTAGCGGGTGCAGAGACCCAGTACTTC.

This clone has a single count. The V call is TRBV7-9, the J call TRBJ1-5, with D tentatively TRBD1 (5 bases). CDR3 length equals 14 residues. The V and J ends lost 2 bases and 6 bases respectively, with 11 bases between them. The germline V gene encodes CDR1 SEHNR and CDR2 FQNEAQ (reference sequence). CDR3 amino acids: CASSLRGGGQPQHF. In DNA form, the CDR3 reads TGTGCCAGCAGCTTACGTGGGGGGGGTCAGCCCCAGCATTTT. The full variable domain, rest sourced from reference TRBV7-9 and TRBJ1-5, is DTGVSQNPRHKITKRGQNVTFRCDPISEHNRLYWYRQTLGQGPEFLTYFQNEAQLEKSRLLSDRFSAERPKGSFSTLEIQRTEQGDSAMYLCASSLRGGGQPQHFGDGTRLSIL.

This chain links TRBV5-5 with TRBJ1-3; D call uncertain. Trimming removed 6 bases from V and 2 bases from J, with 15 bases in between. This CDR3 has 15 residues. Germline-derived CDR1 and CDR2 are SGHKS and YYEKEE (reference sequence). The CDR3, as DNA: TGTGCCAGCACCCGGGTCCTCTACCCTGGAAACACCATATATTTT. The encoded protein is CASTRVLYPGNTIYF. Full variable domain (missing parts from reference TRBV5-5 and TRBJ1-3): DAGVTQSPTHLIKTRGQQVTLRCSPISGHKSVSWYQQVLGQGPQFIFQYYEKEERGRGNFPDRFSARQFPNYSSELNVNALLLGDSALYLCASTRVLYPGNTIYFGEGSWLTVV.

The CDR3 sequence is CASSAGLAGPGANVLTF. The DNA for the CDR3 is TGTGCCAGCAGCGCGGGACTAGCGGGGCCTGGGGCCAACGTCCTGACTTTC. This rearrangement joins TRBV6-4 to TRBJ2-6, with 13 bases identical to TRBD2. V shed 6 bases and J 2 bases; nucleotides not matched to a gene: 4. There are 17 residues in the CDR3. Per germline, CDR1 MRHNA and CDR2 SNTAGT.

V gene TRBV6-6 combines with J gene TRBJ1-5; D gene uncertain. CDR3 length equals 15 residues. Germline assignment: CDR1 MNHNY and CDR2 SVGAGI (reference sequence). V lost 8 bases and J 2 bases, leaving 16 bases between the germline ends. The CDR3 reads CASGDPSSGNQPQHF. In DNA form, the CDR3 reads TGTGCCAGCGGAGATCCCAGTAGTGGCAATCAGCCCCAGCATTTT.

The chain has TRBV19 and TRBJ2-1, with D possibly TRBD2 on 6 matching bases. Germline V lookup: CDR1 LNHDA, CDR2 SQIVND (reference sequence). The CDR3 loop spans 15 amino acids. V dropped 5 bases and J dropped 9 bases, with 20 bases sitting between them. The CDR3 spells CASSSHPLAAGEQFF. The CDR3 DNA is TGTGCCAGTAGTTCTCACCCGTTGGCAGCGGGTGAGCAGTTCTTC.

The chain recombines TRBV28 with TRBJ2-1, with 9 bases identical to TRBD1. V was pared by 5 bases and J by 8 bases, with 10 bases of the junction left unmatched. This CDR3 region has 15 residues. Germline lookup yields CDR1 MDHEN and CDR2 SYDVKM. In DNA form, the CDR3 reads TGTGCCAGCAGTCCCACCGGGACAGGGTCCCATGAGCAGTTCTTC. Protein: CASSPTGTGSHEQFF.

The chain recombines TRBV27 with TRBJ2-3; D is unresolved. From germline, CDR1 is MNHEY and CDR2 SMNVEV (reference sequence). The CDR3 sequence is 14 residues long. The V gene lost 3 bases and the J gene lost 2 bases, with 9 bases spanning the gap. DNA for the CDR3: TGTGCCAGCAGTTTGTGGGCATCCACAGATACGCAGTATTTT. It translates to CASSLWASTDTQYF.

The count of this clone is one. V usage is TRBV2 and J usage is TRBJ1-6, with D perhaps matching TRBD1 (5 bases). CDR1 SNHLY and CDR2 FYNNEI come from the germline V gene. The CDR3 runs 15 residues. V was clipped by 6 bases and J by 2 bases, with 11 bases between them. This CDR3 reads CASSPGGAYNSPLHF. CDR3 nucleotides: TGTGCCAGCAGCCCCGGGGGGGCCTATAATTCACCCCTCCACTTT.

The CDR3 coding sequence is TGTGCCAGCAGCCCAGGCTTAGGAAACACCATATATTTT. It codes for CASSPGLGNTIYF. This chain joins TRBV14 and TRBJ1-3, with D unresolved. The CDR3 covers 13 residues. Germline V gives CDR1 SGHDN, CDR2 FVKESK. The V and J ends lost 4 bases and 4 bases respectively, with 8 bases between them.

This clone has only one observation. The chain links TRBV2 to TRBJ2-1; no clear D gene. Germline CDR1 is SNHLY and CDR2 is FYNNEI. Trimming stripped 6 bases from V and 11 bases from J, with 11 bases between. The CDR3 extends over 11 amino acids. The CDR3 loop reads CASRQDTQQFF. CDR3 coding DNA: TGTGCCAGCAGACAAGACACCCAGCAGTTCTTC.

The chain recombines TRBV27 with TRBJ1-1; a weak D match, TRBD1 (6 bases). The CDR3 covers 12 residues. Germline V gives CDR1 MNHEY, CDR2 SMNVEV (reference sequence). Trimming took off 3 bases at V and 6 bases at J, with 8 bases between the two ends. CDR3 loop: CASSFRGAEAFF. Written as DNA, the CDR3 is TGTGCCAGCAGTTTCAGGGGTGCTGAAGCTTTCTTT.

The rearrangement joins TRBV6-2 or TRBV6-3 to TRBJ2-5; 10 nucleotides match TRBD1. The CDR3 totals 16 residues. Germline V lookup: CDR1 MNHEY, CDR2 SVGEGT. The V segment lost 5 bases and the J segment 6 bases; nucleotides outside the gene matches: 12. For the CDR3, the DNA is TGTGCCAGCAGTCACCTTCTGGACAGGGGGTTGAAGACCCAGTACTTC. This translates into CASSHLLDRGLKTQYF.

V usage is TRBV18 and J usage is TRBJ1-3, with 7 bases matching TRBD1. CDR3 length: 16 amino acids. Unmatched junction bases numbered 8, after V lost 3 bases and J lost 3 bases. CDR1 KGHSH and CDR2 LQKENI come from the germline V gene. CDR3 residues: CASSPLEGALGNTIYF. The CDR3 nucleotides are TGTGCCAGCTCACCCTTGGAGGGGGCGCTTGGAAACACCATATATTTT.

The rearrangement joins TRBV28 to TRBJ2-7; 7 positions agree with TRBD2. The germline V gene encodes CDR1 MDHEN and CDR2 SYDVKM. V lost 3 bases and J lost 0; bases outside the gene matches: 2. The CDR3 covers 14 residues. The CDR3 region is CASSLGGGSYEQYF. The CDR3 nucleotides read TGTGCCAGCAGTTTGGGGGGGGGCTCCTACGAGCAGTACTTC.

This clone was recorded once. The chain couples TRBV3-1 (or the pseudogene TRBV3-2) to TRBJ2-2; 9 bases are shared with TRBD1. The germline CDR1 and CDR2 sequences are LGHDT and YNNKEL (reference sequence). This CDR3 is built from 14 residues. Trimming cost V 6 bases and J 5 bases; bases outside gene matches: 4. CDR3 residues: CASRGQGRTGELFF. DNA of the CDR3: TGTGCCAGCAGGGGACAGGGACGAACCGGGGAGCTGTTTTTT.

V is TRBV9 and J is TRBJ2-6; D is unclear. Germline lookup yields CDR1 SGDLS and CDR2 YYNGEE. V dropped 4 bases and J dropped 0 bases, with 8 bases sitting between them. The CDR3 consists of 15 residues. As DNA, the CDR3 is TGTGCCAGCAGCCTCTCAGTCTCTGGGGCCAACGTCCTGACTTTC. Amino acid sequence: CASSLSVSGANVLTF.

This clone was detected only a few times. The chain couples TRBV6-5 to TRBJ2-2; TRBD1 agrees at 7 bases. Germline CDR1 MNHEY, CDR2 SVGAGI. With V trimmed by 0 bases and J by 6 bases, 7 bases remained unmatched. The CDR3 sequence is 16 residues long. CDR3 sequence: CASSYSTGVGPGELFF. CDR3 DNA: TGTGCCAGCAGTTACTCTACAGGGGTAGGGCCCGGGGAGCTGTTTTTT.

The chain employs TRBV5-1 and TRBJ1-1; the match to TRBD1 covers 11 bases. Germline CDR1 and CDR2: SGHRS and YFSETQ. The CDR3 is 18 residues long. Trimming cost V 4 bases and J 5 bases; bases outside gene matches: 16. The CDR3 DNA follows: TGCGCCAGCAGCCGAGACTTGAGTAGGACAGGGGGCCAGACTGAAGCTTTCTTT. Protein product: CASSRDLSRTGGQTEAFF.

The J gene is TRBJ2-7, the V gene TRBV25-1; D may be TRBD2 (6 bases). The CDR3 length is 13 residues. Trimming left V 3 bases short and J 1 base short, with 7 bases between. Germline V CDR1 and CDR2: MGHDK, SYGVNS. CDR3 protein: CASSDGTSYEQYF. Written as DNA, the CDR3 is TGTGCCAGCAGTGATGGGACTTCCTACGAGCAGTACTTC.

The chain couples TRBV7-2 to TRBJ1-4; 9 nucleotides match TRBD1. Looked up from germline, CDR1 is SGHTA and CDR2 is FQGNSA. CDR3 length equals 18 residues. Unmatched junction bases numbered 12, after V lost 3 bases and J lost 4 bases. This chain's CDR3 is CASSFGGQGGGFNEKLFF. CDR3 nucleotides: TGTGCCAGCAGCTTCGGGGGACAGGGAGGAGGGTTTAATGAAAAACTGTTTTTT.

The V and J genes are TRBV13 and TRBJ2-7, with 8 bases aligning to TRBD1. Germline V gene lookup returns CDR1 PRHDT and CDR2 FYEKMQ (reference sequence). The CDR3 is 16 amino acids. The ends lost 5 bases at V and 0 bases at J; junction bases unmatched: 9. The CDR3 region has the DNA TGTGCCAGCAGCGAAGCCCGGGACAGGAGCTCCTACGAGCAGTACTTC. Translated: CASSEARDRSSYEQYF. The entire variable domain, with the rest obtained from reference TRBV13 and TRBJ2-7, is as follows: AAGVIQSPRHLIKEKRETATLKCYPIPRHDTVYWYQQGPGQDPQFLISFYEKMQSDKGSIPDRFSAQQFSDYHSELNMSSLELGDSALYFCASSEARDRSSYEQYFGPGTRLTVT.

The chain couples TRBV7-7 to TRBJ2-2, with unresolved D. The germline V and J ends were trimmed by 5 bases and 2 bases, with 9 bases remaining between them. Germline assignment: CDR1 SSHAT and CDR2 FNYEAQ (reference sequence). This CDR3 is built from 14 residues. The CDR3: CASSPPGNTGELFF. The CDR3 region has the DNA TGTGCCAGCAGCCCCCCCGGTAACACCGGGGAGCTGTTTTTT. Combining the CDR3 with reference TRBV7-7 and TRBJ2-2 gives the whole variable domain GAGVSQSPRYKVTKRGQDVTLRCDPISSHATLYWYQQALGQGPEFLTYFNYEAQPDKSGLPSDRFSAERPEGSISTLTIQRTEQRDSAMYRCASSPPGNTGELFFGEGSRLTVL.

The rearrangement joins TRBV11-2 to TRBJ2-7; D might be TRBD1 (6 bases). V was shortened by 3 bases and J by 1 base, with 13 bases between the two germline ends. Germline CDR1 and CDR2: SGHAT and FQNNGV. The CDR3 runs 15 residues. The CDR3 bases are TGTGCCAGCAGCTTTGGGTCAAGGGGGTCCTACGAGCAGTACTTC. Encoded protein: CASSFGSRGSYEQYF.

The V and J genes are TRBV18 and TRBJ1-2, with 9 bases lining up with TRBD1. The ends lost 5 bases at V and 7 bases at J; junction bases unmatched: 5. Germline CDR1 is KGHSH and CDR2 is LQKENI. The CDR3 is 13 amino acids. CDR3 nucleotide sequence: TGTGCCAGCTCATCCGGGACAGGGTTTGGCTACACCTTC. This codes for CASSSGTGFGYTF.

The chain joins TRBV25-1 to TRBJ1-5; the D gene is possibly TRBD1 (6 bases). This CDR3 has 16 residues. V was trimmed by 2 bases and J by 2 bases, leaving 13 bases between them. Germline V gene lookup returns CDR1 MGHDK and CDR2 SYGVNS. The CDR3 is CASSERGWDRNQPQHF. CDR3 nucleotides: TGTGCCAGCAGTGAAAGGGGGTGGGATCGCAATCAGCCCCAGCATTTT.

The chain couples TRBV18 to TRBJ1-1; no reliable D call. Germline CDR1 is KGHSH and CDR2 is LQKENI. The CDR3 length is 15 residues. V lost 0 bases, J lost 1 base, and 9 bases lay in between. The CDR3 sequence is CASSPPGSGNTEAFF. In DNA, the CDR3 is TGTGCCAGCTCACCACCGGGTTCGGGGAACACTGAAGCTTTCTTT. Variable domain in full (rest from reference TRBV18 and TRBJ1-1): NAGVMQNPRHLVRRRGQEARLRCSPMKGHSHVYWYRQLPEEGLKFMVYLQKENIIDESGMPKERFSAEFPKEGPSILRIQQVVRGDSAAYFCASSPPGSGNTEAFFGQGTRLTVV.

The J gene is TRBJ1-2, the V gene TRBV30; no firm D call. CDR1 and CDR2 (germline): GTSNPN, SVGIG (reference sequence). The V and J ends lost 3 bases and 7 bases respectively, with 18 bases between them. CDR3 length: 14 residues. The DNA of the CDR3 is TGTGCCTGGAGCCCGTGGGCCACCCACTTTGGCTACACCTTC. Its translation is CAWSPWATHFGYTF.

The J gene is TRBJ2-3, the V gene TRBV5-1, with 9 bases identical to TRBD1. Per germline, CDR1 SGHRS and CDR2 YFSETQ. This CDR3 has 15 residues. With 2 bases clipped from V and 4 bases from J, the junction kept 5 bases outside the gene matches. For the CDR3, the DNA is TGCGCCAGCAGCTTCAGGGACAGGGTCCCAGATACGCAGTATTTT. Translation: CASSFRDRVPDTQYF.

Written as DNA, the CDR3 is TGTGCCAGCAGCTCGCGGACAGGCTCCGAGACCCAGTACTTC. It yields the protein CASSSRTGSETQYF. The chain carries TRBV2 and TRBJ2-5, with 7 bases matching TRBD1. The CDR3 is 14 residues long. Germline V gives CDR1 SNHLY, CDR2 FYNNEI. The ends lost 6 bases at V and 5 bases at J; junction bases unmatched: 9.

The chain joins TRBV5-4 to TRBJ1-2; D is unclear. The V end was cut by 5 bases, the J end by 2 bases, with 13 bases between. Germline V gene lookup returns CDR1 SGHNT and CDR2 YYREEE (reference sequence). The CDR3 loop spans 14 amino acids. The CDR3 reads CASSSPGGNYGYTF. The CDR3 coding sequence is TGTGCCAGCAGTTCCCCGGGAGGGAACTATGGCTACACCTTC.